Shown below are 14 T cell receptor beta chains from a single sample sequenced in a study of blood T cell repertoires in COVID-19. This table comes from immunoSEQ multiplex PCR, and its TCRdb copy is limited to in-frame clones, with some not included. This table holds a few hundred thousand clones, approximately 84% found once. Sequenced input: PBMCs or T cells enriched from blood (not recorded which). Every receptor here comes from a woman in her 30s who had recovered from COVID-19.

The rearrangement links TRBV6-2 or TRBV6-3 to TRBJ2-7; TRBD2 aligns across 7 bases. The CDR3 sequence is 13 residues long. Losses at the gene ends were 5 bases for V and 3 bases for J; bases not matched to a gene: 4. Germline values: CDR1 MNHEY, CDR2 SVGEGT. The CDR3 DNA is TGTGCCAGCAGTCCGGGACTACACTACGAGCAGTACTTC. This encodes CASSPGLHYEQYF.

Worth noting for this clone: Other DNA sequences from this sample encode an identical CDR3 as well. This chain links TRBV27 with TRBJ1-1; 9 nucleotides match TRBD1. Germline V gives CDR1 MNHEY, CDR2 SMNVEV (reference sequence). The trim removed 5 bases at V and 3 bases at J, leaving 4 bases unmatched. CDR3 length: 14 amino acids. CDR3 in DNA: TGTGCCAGCAGTGACAGGGGGAGGGACACTGAAGCTTTCTTT. Protein product: CASSDRGRDTEAFF.

The chain is built from TRBV7-9 and TRBJ2-3, with a tentative D call TRBD1 (6 bases). This CDR3 spans 14 amino acids. CDR1 is SEHNR and CDR2 is FQNEAQ in the germline V gene (reference sequence). Trimming removed 5 bases from V and 4 bases from J, with 13 bases in between. CDR3 coding DNA: TGTGCCAGCAGCCCGGGACCAGGGGCAGATACGCAGTATTTT. This codes for CASSPGPGADTQYF.

The CDR3 sequence is CASSQVGQAPYNEQFF. CDR3 sequence (DNA): TGTGCCAGCAGCCAAGTCGGACAGGCTCCCTACAATGAGCAGTTCTTC. The rearrangement joins TRBV14 to TRBJ2-1, with 7 bases aligning to TRBD1. Germline lookup yields CDR1 SGHDN and CDR2 FVKESK. The CDR3 is made up of 16 amino acids. V lost 1 base, J lost 2 bases, and 5 bases stayed unmatched.

Only a few counts were recorded for this clone. V gene TRBV24-1 combines with J gene TRBJ2-1; TRBD2 might be the D (5 bases). CDR3 length equals 16 residues. Germline CDR1 and CDR2: KGHDR and SFDVKD. Trimming removed 4 bases from V and 3 bases from J, with 15 bases in between. This CDR3 is CATSDTPGEGYNEQFF. In DNA form, the CDR3 reads TGTGCCACCAGTGACACCCCTGGTGAGGGCTACAATGAGCAGTTCTTC.

As concerns this clone: The junction shows a germline mismatch at one end, possibly a read error. The V and J genes are TRBV5-4 and TRBJ1-2; D is unclear. Germline assignment: CDR1 SGHNT and CDR2 YYREEE (reference sequence). This CDR3 region has 12 residues. CDR3 loop: CASSLVPADIAF. CDR3 nucleotides: TGTGCCAGCAGCTTGGTGCCAGCTGACATCGCCTTC. The full variable domain, rest sourced from reference TRBV5-4 and TRBJ1-2, is ETGVTQSPTHLIKTRGQQVTLRCSSQSGHNTVSWYQQALGQGPQFIFQYYREEENGRGNFPPRFSGLQFPNYSSELNVNALELDDSALYLCASSLVPADIAFGSGTRLTVV.

The chain joins TRBV10-3 to TRBJ2-1, with 16 bases lining up with TRBD2. CDR1 and CDR2 from the germline V gene are ENHRY and SYGVKD. This CDR3 is built from 18 residues. Germline trimming cut 0 bases from V and 8 bases from J; bases unmatched to any gene: 7. In DNA form, the CDR3 reads TGTGCCATCAGTGAGTCTATCGGGACTAGCGGGGGGGCCGATGAGCAGTTCTTC. This codes for CAISESIGTSGGADEQFF.

The chain joins TRBV3-1 (or the pseudogene TRBV3-2) to TRBJ2-5, with 9 nucleotides matching TRBD1. V dropped 4 bases and J dropped 1; count of bases not matched to a gene: 4. CDR1 LGHDT and CDR2 YNNKEL come from the germline V gene (reference sequence). The CDR3 length is 15 residues. The CDR3 spells CASSLRDRVQETQYF. In nucleotides, the CDR3 is TGTGCCAGCAGCCTTCGGGACAGGGTCCAAGAGACCCAGTACTTC.

The V and J genes are TRBV18 and TRBJ2-7; a weak D match, TRBD2 (6 bases). CDR1 is KGHSH and CDR2 is LQKENI in the germline V gene. With 3 bases removed from V and 0 bases from J, the gap between germline ends came to 15 bases. CDR3 size: 16 residues. The CDR3 sequence is CASSPLSGRISYEQYF. The CDR3 region has the DNA TGTGCCAGCTCACCCCTTTCTGGGAGGATCTCCTACGAGCAGTACTTC.

V usage is TRBV2 and J usage is TRBJ2-2; 8 bases fit TRBD1. Germline CDR1 reads SNHLY; CDR2 reads FYNNEI. V dropped 2 bases and J dropped 3; count of bases not matched to a gene: 11. The CDR3 is made up of 18 amino acids. As DNA, the CDR3 is TGTGCCAGCAGTGAACCGAATCCGGGACAGGTGGACACCGGGGAGCTGTTTTTT. This sequence encodes CASSEPNPGQVDTGELFF.

The chain couples TRBV11-3 to TRBJ2-1; 7 bases agree with TRBD2. V trimming: 1 base; J trimming: 4 bases; junction bases outside the gene matches: 7. The CDR3 totals 16 residues. Germline lookup yields CDR1 SGHNT and CDR2 YENEEA. In nucleotides, the CDR3 is TGTGCCAGCAGCTTAGCGGGGGGATCCCTATACAATGAGCAGTTCTTC. It codes for CASSLAGGSLYNEQFF.

The chain recombines TRBV24-1 with TRBJ2-7; D possibly corresponds to TRBD2 (6 bases). Germline lookup yields CDR1 KGHDR and CDR2 SFDVKD. Trimming cost V 4 bases and J 4 bases, with 10 bases left between them. CDR3 length: 13 residues. CDR3 protein: CATSEGAGYEQYF. CDR3 in DNA: TGTGCCACCAGTGAAGGCGCGGGATACGAGCAGTACTTC.

The V and J genes are TRBV7-8 and TRBJ1-1; perhaps TRBD1 as D (5 bases). Germline V gene lookup returns CDR1 SGHVS and CDR2 FQNEAQ. Trimming shortened V by 2 bases and J by 0 bases, and 16 bases separated the two germline ends. The length of the CDR3 is 17 residues. As DNA, the CDR3 is TGTGCCAGCAGCTTATCTCGGGACTTCCGCGTGAACACTGAAGCTTTCTTT. Its protein is CASSLSRDFRVNTEAFF.

V usage is TRBV7-9 and J usage is TRBJ1-4, with 9 bases fitting TRBD1. Germline CDR1 reads SEHNR; CDR2 reads FQNEAQ (reference sequence). After removal of 4 bases from V and 2 bases from J, the junction contained 14 bases not matched to a gene. There are 19 residues in the CDR3. The CDR3 DNA is TGTGCCAGCAGCTCCGTCCCGGGACAGGGCGCAGGGACTAATGAAAAACTGTTTTTT. Protein product: CASSSVPGQGAGTNEKLFF.